The clone carrying this T cell receptor (beta chain) was seen only a few times. This entry belongs to a study of blood T cell repertoires in COVID-19. About the study: Spain, Italy and the United States supplied samples that represented acute and convalescent COVID-19. T cells, B-cell-depleted T cells, or PBMCs supplied cDNA or gDNA.

CDR1 and CDR2 from the germline V gene are MGHRA and YSYEKL. The CDR3 extends over 15 amino acids. The V and J ends lost 4 bases and 7 bases, in that order; junction bases with no gene match: 7. In the original workflow: Estimation of nucleated cell counts relied on the amplification of reference gene primers. The assay was immunoSEQ multiplex PCR, and TCRdb's table has in-frame clones only and misses some. The DNA was the basis for D and trimming; V, J and clone size are from that table. The data contain under 350,000 clones, 65% to 90% of them singletons. The specimen sequenced was peripheral blood. The TCR comes from a human donor in a cohort sampled during active COVID-19. The chain combines TRBV4-1 with TRBJ2-1; 10 bases line up with TRBD2. CDR3 nucleotide sequence: TGCGCCAGCAGCCCCTCTAGCGGGAGTCAGAATGAGCAGTTCTTC. It yields the protein CASSPSSGSQNEQFF.